These 5 T cell receptor beta chains were all obtained from the same sample, sequenced in a study of OX40 agonist ivuxolimab in advanced cancers. The library relied on the immunoSEQ multiplex PCR assay. TCRdb holds this immuneACCESS table with in-frame rearrangements only. Some clones are missing; in checked studies, unresolved V genes explain under half, and the rest has no known cause. For this sample the table gives more than 50,000 clones, of which almost 95% were detected only once. The ten largest account for approximately 19% of the sample. Source: CD4+ or CD8+ T cells sorted from blood, taken in a trial of the OX40 agonist ivuxolimab. These receptors were taken from an adult with an advanced solid tumor such as melanoma, head and neck, liver or kidney cancer.

The chain recombines TRBV5-1 with TRBJ1-1; tentative D call: TRBD1 (5 bases). The CDR3 is 15 residues long. V lost 4 bases and J 3 bases, leaving 16 bases between the germline ends. CDR1 is SGHRS, CDR2 YFSETQ, per germline. In DNA form, the CDR3 reads TGCGCCAGCAGCCCGAAGGGGAGGGAAGACACTGAAGCTTTCTTT. Its translation is CASSPKGREDTEAFF.

The chain employs TRBV14 and TRBJ2-1; 13 bases are shared with TRBD2. The CDR3 sequence is 13 residues long. The V gene end was trimmed by 8 bases and the J gene end by 7 bases; junction bases not matched to a gene: 2. Looked up from germline, CDR1 is SGHDN and CDR2 is FVKESK. CDR3 in amino acids: CASRTSGRNEQFF. The DNA of the CDR3 is TGTGCCAGCCGGACTAGCGGGAGAAATGAGCAGTTCTTC.

The chain has TRBV7-9 and TRBJ2-1, with TRBD2 as a possible D gene (6 bases). V was pared by 5 bases and J by 2 bases, with 13 bases between. This CDR3 has 15 residues. Germline CDR1 and CDR2: SEHNR and FQNEAQ (reference sequence). The CDR3 here is CASSVRRAAYNEQFF. In DNA form, the CDR3 reads TGTGCCAGCAGCGTAAGGAGGGCCGCCTACAATGAGCAGTTCTTC. The full variable domain, its missing parts supplied by reference TRBV7-9 and TRBJ2-1, is DTGVSQNPRHKITKRGQNVTFRCDPISEHNRLYWYRQTLGQGPEFLTYFQNEAQLEKSRLLSDRFSAERPKGSFSTLEIQRTEQGDSAMYLCASSVRRAAYNEQFFGPGTRLTVL.

The rearrangement uses TRBV5-1 and TRBJ1-5; 7 nucleotides align to TRBD1. The length of the CDR3 is 15 residues. Trimming took 2 bases from V and 3 from J; bases not matched to a gene: 5. Germline-derived CDR1 and CDR2 are SGHRS and YFSETQ. CDR3 in amino acids: CASSFEGANNQPQHF. The CDR3 nucleotides are TGCGCCAGCAGCTTTGAGGGGGCGAACAATCAGCCCCAGCATTTT.

The V gene is TRBV19, the J gene TRBJ1-5; a possible D gene is TRBD1 (5 bases). CDR3 size: 15 residues. Germline loops: CDR1 LNHDA, CDR2 SQIVND (reference sequence). V lost 6 bases, J lost 3 bases, and 15 bases lay in between. CDR3 in amino acids: CASSPHGGNNQPQHF. As DNA, the CDR3 is TGTGCCAGTAGCCCCCATGGGGGAAACAATCAGCCCCAGCATTTT. The full variable domain, completed using reference TRBV19 and TRBJ1-5, is DGGITQSPKYLFRKEGQNVTLSCEQNLNHDAMYWYRQDPGQGLRLIYYSQIVNDFQKGDIAEGYSVSREKKESFPLTVTSAQKNPTAFYLCASSPHGGNNQPQHFGDGTRLSIL.